The 6 T cell receptor beta chains listed next were all sequenced from one sample in a study of blood T cell repertoires in COVID-19. The method was immunoSEQ multiplex PCR; TCRdb's version includes in-frame clones alone and lacks a portion of them. The data contain a few hundred thousand clones, approximately 87% of them singletons. Sequencing was carried out using peripheral blood. The receptors here all came from a woman between 45 and 60 years old with acute or convalescent COVID-19.

The V and J genes are TRBV5-4 and TRBJ2-7; 10 nucleotides align to TRBD2. The CDR3 is made up of 15 amino acids. The trim removed 0 bases at V and 7 bases at J, leaving 7 bases unmatched. The germline V gene encodes CDR1 SGHNT and CDR2 YYREEE (reference sequence). The CDR3 DNA reads as TGTGCCAGCAGCTTGGGAGTAGCGGGAGGTTATGAGCAGTACTTC. Its translation is CASSLGVAGGYEQYF.

This clone was observed a single time. The V gene is TRBV10-2, the J gene TRBJ2-7; 9 bases are a match to TRBD2. The V gene end was trimmed by 7 bases and the J gene end by 0 bases; junction bases not matched to a gene: 7. This CDR3 has 15 residues. Germline CDR1 and CDR2: WSHSY and SAAADI. The DNA of the CDR3 is TGCGCCAGCACCCAACTAGCGGGTAACTCCTACGAGCAGTACTTC. It specifies CASTQLAGNSYEQYF.

The rearrangement joins TRBV7-9 to TRBJ2-3; D not certain. The CDR3 has 13 residues. V lost 2 bases and J lost 6, with 9 bases in between. Germline CDR1 is SEHNR and CDR2 is FQNEAQ (reference sequence). CDR3 sequence: CASSLTSLDTQYF. CDR3 DNA: TGTGCCAGCAGCTTAACATCGTTGGATACGCAGTATTTT. Looking up the rest from reference TRBV7-9 and TRBJ2-3 gives the full variable domain: DTGVSQNPRHKITKRGQNVTFRCDPISEHNRLYWYRQTLGQGPEFLTYFQNEAQLEKSRLLSDRFSAERPKGSFSTLEIQRTEQGDSAMYLCASSLTSLDTQYFGPGTRLTVL.

The V gene is TRBV3-1 (or the pseudogene TRBV3-2), the J gene TRBJ2-1, with D perhaps matching TRBD2 (5 bases). V was trimmed by 3 bases and J by 4 bases, leaving 13 bases between them. Per the germline V gene, CDR1 is LGHDT and CDR2 is YNNKEL (reference sequence). The CDR3 contains 15 residues. The CDR3 sequence: CASSHPGEPYNEQFF. The CDR3, as DNA: TGTGCCAGCAGCCACCCTGGGGAGCCGTACAATGAGCAGTTCTTC.

The chain links TRBV1 to TRBJ1-6; TRBD1 reflects the table's D call only, with no check against the DNA. TRBV1 is assigned pseudogene status. This CDR3 comprises 17 residues. The CDR3 here is CTSSQDWDRADNSPLHF. The CDR3 DNA sequence: TGCACCAGCAGCCAAGATTGGGACAGGGCGGATAATTCACCCCTCCACTTT.

This chain links TRBV7-2 with TRBJ2-7; 12 bases agree with TRBD2. The V segment lost 7 bases and the J segment 4 bases; nucleotides outside the gene matches: 17. Germline V gene data show CDR1 as SGHTA and CDR2 as FQGNSA. The CDR3 runs to 18 residues. Here the CDR3 reads CASKRTSGDPGSLYEQYF. The CDR3 DNA is TGTGCCAGCAAGAGGACTAGCGGGGACCCTGGGTCTCTTTACGAGCAGTACTTC.